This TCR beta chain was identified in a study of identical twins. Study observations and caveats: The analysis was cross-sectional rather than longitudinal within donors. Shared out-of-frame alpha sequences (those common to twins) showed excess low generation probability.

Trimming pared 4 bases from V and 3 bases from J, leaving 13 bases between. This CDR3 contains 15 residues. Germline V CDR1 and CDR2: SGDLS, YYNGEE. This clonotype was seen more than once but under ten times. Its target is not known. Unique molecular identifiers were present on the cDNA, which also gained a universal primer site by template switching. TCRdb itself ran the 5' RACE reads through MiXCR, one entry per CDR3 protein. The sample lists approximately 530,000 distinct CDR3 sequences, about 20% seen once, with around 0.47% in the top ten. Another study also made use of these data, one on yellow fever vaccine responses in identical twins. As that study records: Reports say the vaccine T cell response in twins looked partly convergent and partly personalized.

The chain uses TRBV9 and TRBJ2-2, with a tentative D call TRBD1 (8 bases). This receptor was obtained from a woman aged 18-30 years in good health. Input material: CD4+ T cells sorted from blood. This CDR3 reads CASSPTGGDTGELFF. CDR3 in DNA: TGTGCCAGCAGCCCCACAGGGGGGGACACCGGGGAGCTGTTTTTT.